Listed here are 23 T cell receptor beta chains from one sample, sequenced in a study of somatic mutations in cytotoxic T cells in rheumatoid arthritis. Using immunoSEQ multiplex PCR, the repertoire was profiled, and TCRdb retains in-frame clones only, with some absent. The sample consists of 11,000 to 15,000 clones, under 95% of them appearing once. The sequenced sample was CD4+ T cells sorted from blood. These receptors were taken from a man between 65 and 85 years old with rheumatoid arthritis.

CDR3: CASSPFSSGRANEQFF. The DNA of the CDR3 is TGCGCCAGCAGCCCCTTCTCTAGCGGGAGGGCCAATGAGCAGTTCTTC. J is TRBJ2-1 and V is TRBV5-1; TRBD2 agrees at 12 bases. V trimming: 4 bases; J trimming: 6 bases; junction bases outside the gene matches: 8. CDR1 is SGHRS and CDR2 is YFSETQ in the germline V gene. CDR3 length: 16 amino acids.

The chain recombines TRBV29-1 with TRBJ2-3; 10 nucleotides agree with TRBD1. The junction had 1 base not matched to a gene; V was cut back by 4 bases and J by 0 bases. The CDR3 length is 14 residues. Germline CDR1 and CDR2: SQVTM and ANQGSEA. The CDR3 reads CSVGQGASTDTQYF. In nucleotides, the CDR3 is TGCAGCGTTGGACAGGGGGCTAGCACAGATACGCAGTATTTT.

The rearrangement links TRBV6-1 to TRBJ1-3, with 10 bases aligning to TRBD1. The junction had 4 bases not matched to a gene; V was cut back by 4 bases and J by 4 bases. Germline CDR1 MNHNS, CDR2 SASEGT. The CDR3 has 15 amino acids. In DNA form, the CDR3 reads TGTGCCAGCAGTGGACAGGGGGCGCCGGGAAACACCATATATTTT. The encoded protein is CASSGQGAPGNTIYF.

This chain links TRBV5-1 with TRBJ2-7; 8 bases fit TRBD2. V lost 3 bases to trimming and J lost 5 bases; unmatched junction nucleotides: 10. From germline, CDR1 is SGHRS and CDR2 YFSETQ. This CDR3 contains 15 residues. CDR3 protein: CASSSNLAGQDEQYF. The CDR3 nucleotides are TGCGCCAGCAGCTCTAACCTAGCGGGCCAGGACGAGCAGTACTTC.

This sequence joins TRBV18 and TRBJ1-2; 7 nucleotides match TRBD1. Trimming removed 0 bases from V and 2 bases from J; junction bases left unmatched: 3. This CDR3 is built from 15 residues. The germline V gene has CDR1 KGHSH and CDR2 LQKENI. CDR3 sequence: CASSPPTTGNYGYTF. The CDR3 DNA is TGTGCCAGCTCACCACCCACGACAGGGAACTATGGCTACACCTTC. Using reference TRBV18 and TRBJ1-2 for the parts outside the CDR3, the full variable domain is NAGVMQNPRHLVRRRGQEARLRCSPMKGHSHVYWYRQLPEEGLKFMVYLQKENIIDESGMPKERFSAEFPKEGPSILRIQQVVRGDSAAYFCASSPPTTGNYGYTFGSGTRLTVV.

The rearrangement joins TRBV5-1 to TRBJ1-2; D remains ambiguous. The CDR3 extends over 17 amino acids. Trimming shortened V by 1 base and J by 4 bases, and 20 bases separated the two germline ends. Germline assignment: CDR1 SGHRS and CDR2 YFSETQ. Written as DNA, the CDR3 is TGCGCCAGCAGCTTGAGGAGCGGCGGACTCCTGGGCTATGGCTACACCTTC. Translated: CASSLRSGGLLGYGYTF.

This chain uses TRBV13 with TRBJ2-4; 12 nucleotides match TRBD2. Per the germline V gene, CDR1 is PRHDT and CDR2 is FYEKMQ (reference sequence). The CDR3 consists of 16 residues. J lost 1 base, V lost 5 bases, and 3 bases had no gene match. CDR3 in DNA: TGTGCCAGCAGCGAAACTAGCGGGAGGGCCAAAAACATTCAGTACTTC. It translates to CASSETSGRAKNIQYF. Full variable domain (remainder filled in from reference TRBV13 and TRBJ2-4): AAGVIQSPRHLIKEKRETATLKCYPIPRHDTVYWYQQGPGQDPQFLISFYEKMQSDKGSIPDRFSAQQFSDYHSELNMSSLELGDSALYFCASSETSGRAKNIQYFGAGTRLSVL.

The chain has TRBV6-5 and TRBJ1-3, with 8 positions matching TRBD1. With V trimmed by 4 bases and J by 0 bases, 5 bases remained unmatched. The CDR3 loop spans 16 amino acids. From germline, CDR1 is MNHEY and CDR2 SVGAGI. The CDR3 nucleotides are TGTGCCAGCAGTTGGACAGGGCTTCCCTCTGGAAACACCATATATTTT. Amino acid sequence: CASSWTGLPSGNTIYF.

This clone was seen only a few times. This rearrangement joins TRBV30 to TRBJ1-2, with D perhaps matching TRBD1 (6 bases). There are 14 residues in the CDR3. The V end was cut by 0 bases, the J end by 7 bases, with 15 bases between. The germline V gene encodes CDR1 GTSNPN and CDR2 SVGIG (reference sequence). The CDR3 bases are TGTGCCTGGAGTGTACTGGGGGGGCCTGGTGGCTACACCTTC. Protein: CAWSVLGGPGGYTF. Using reference TRBV30 and TRBJ1-2 for the parts outside the CDR3, the full variable domain is SQTIHQWPATLVQPVGSPLSLECTVEGTSNPNLYWYRQAAGRGLQLLFYSVGIGQISSEVPQNLSASRPQDRQFILSSKKLLLSDSGFYLCAWSVLGGPGGYTFGSGTRLTVV.

This clone has only one observation. The V and J genes are TRBV29-1 and TRBJ2-5; 9 nucleotides align to TRBD1. The V gene end was trimmed by 7 bases and the J gene end by 4 bases; junction bases not matched to a gene: 7. This CDR3 has 13 residues. Looked up from germline, CDR1 is SQVTM and CDR2 is ANQGSEA. The CDR3 DNA reads as TGCAGCGCCGACACAGGGGGCGGAGAGACCCAGTACTTC. It codes for CSADTGGGETQYF. The entire variable domain, with the rest obtained from reference TRBV29-1 and TRBJ2-5, is as follows: SAVISQKPSRDICQRGTSLTIQCQVDSQVTMMFWYRQQPGQSLTLIATANQGSEATYESGFVIDKFPISRPNLTFSTLTVSNMSPEDSSIYLCSADTGGGETQYFGPGTRLLVL.

This clone was detected only a few times. The chain is built from TRBV29-1 and TRBJ2-7; possible D gene TRBD2, 5 bases. V was pared by 1 base and J by 2 bases, with 9 bases between. In germline, CDR1 is SQVTM, CDR2 ANQGSEA. This CDR3 contains 13 residues. The CDR3 sequence is CSVEGRSTYEQYF. The CDR3 region has the DNA TGCAGCGTTGAAGGGAGGTCAACCTACGAGCAGTACTTC.

This chain links TRBV5-1 with TRBJ2-2; 10 bases match TRBD2. The CDR3 runs to 15 residues. Germline CDR1 and CDR2: SGHRS and YFSETQ. V shed 1 base and J 8 bases; nucleotides not matched to a gene: 5. CDR3 DNA sequence: TGCGCCAGCAGCTTGAGCGGGGGGGCCTCGGGGGAGCTGTTTTTT. Translating gives CASSLSGGASGELFF.

The genes are TRBV10-3 and TRBJ2-5; 8 bases fit TRBD1. This CDR3 region has 12 residues. The V gene end was trimmed by 10 bases and the J gene end by 3 bases; junction bases not matched to a gene: 4. From germline, CDR1 is ENHRY and CDR2 SYGVKD. Here the CDR3 reads CATGQGKETQYF. The CDR3 coding sequence is TGTGCCACCGGACAGGGAAAAGAGACCCAGTACTTC.

The rearrangement uses TRBV28 and TRBJ1-2; a possible D gene is TRBD1 (6 bases). This CDR3 spans 14 amino acids. Germline V lookup: CDR1 MDHEN, CDR2 SYDVKM. Trimming left V 2 bases short and J 5 bases short, with 12 bases between. The CDR3 loop is CASSLGGGGYGYTF. CDR3 coding DNA: TGTGCCAGCAGTTTAGGGGGGGGCGGTTATGGCTACACCTTC.

The chain uses TRBV27 and TRBJ2-3, with no clear D. The CDR3 is made up of 13 amino acids. Germline CDR1 and CDR2: MNHEY and SMNVEV (reference sequence). V gave up 2 bases and J gave up 10 bases, with 13 bases separating them. CDR3 in amino acids: CASSLSQASPQYF. Written as DNA, the CDR3 is TGTGCCAGCAGTTTAAGTCAAGCGTCACCGCAGTATTTT.

DNA of the CDR3: TGTGCCAGCAGCGCGATGGGGCGGGGGTTTTCCACAGATACGCAGTATTTT. Its protein product is CASSAMGRGFSTDTQYF. The gene calls are TRBV2 and TRBJ2-3; 7 nucleotides agree with TRBD2. After removal of 6 bases from V and 2 bases from J, the junction contained 14 bases not matched to a gene. The CDR3 totals 17 residues. Germline CDR1 SNHLY, CDR2 FYNNEI.

This clone has just one count. The chain employs TRBV2 and TRBJ1-2, with TRBD1 as a possible D gene (5 bases). Germline V gene sequence: CDR1 SNHLY, CDR2 FYNNEI. Trimming removed 1 base from V and 7 bases from J, with 16 bases in between. The length of the CDR3 is 15 residues. The CDR3 here is CASSEVLFGQAGYTF. The DNA for the CDR3 is TGTGCCAGCAGTGAAGTACTCTTCGGACAAGCTGGCTACACCTTC.

The chain couples TRBV6-6 to TRBJ1-2; the D gene is possibly TRBD1 (5 bases). The germline CDR1 and CDR2 sequences are MNHNY and SVGAGI (reference sequence). Trimming cost V 7 bases and J 4 bases, with 10 bases left between them. The CDR3 has 12 amino acids. CDR3 sequence: CASTGFSYGYTF. DNA for the CDR3: TGTGCCAGCACAGGGTTTAGCTATGGCTACACCTTC.

The V and J genes are TRBV28 and TRBJ1-2; D remains unclear. The CDR3 spans 13 residues. Germline assignment: CDR1 MDHEN and CDR2 SYDVKM. The V end lost 2 bases, the J end lost 8 bases, and 12 bases lay between the germline ends. CDR3 bases: TGTGCCAGCAGTTTAACCGGAGGGTGGGGCTACACCTTC. It specifies CASSLTGGWGYTF.

This clone was seen only once. The V gene is TRBV6-6, the J gene TRBJ2-1; TRBD2 matches at 12 bases. CDR1 is MNHNY, CDR2 SVGAGI, per germline (reference sequence). With 6 bases clipped from V and 7 bases from J, the junction kept 7 bases outside the gene matches. The CDR3 totals 15 residues. The CDR3: CASSTGTSGLNEQFF. Here the CDR3 DNA reads TGTGCCAGCAGCACCGGGACTAGCGGGTTGAATGAGCAGTTCTTC.

This clone was picked up one time. The rearrangement uses TRBV5-4 and TRBJ2-3; 11 positions match TRBD2. Germline V CDR1 and CDR2: SGHNT, YYREEE (reference sequence). The CDR3 contains 14 residues. The V and J ends lost 2 bases and 5 bases, in that order; junction bases with no gene match: 1. Here the CDR3 DNA reads TGTGCCAGCAGCTTAGGGACTAGCGGAGATACGCAGTATTTT. Residues: CASSLGTSGDTQYF.

As DNA, the CDR3 is TGCGCCAGCAGCTTGGGACTAGCCTCTACGGCAGATACGCAGTATTTT. Encoded protein: CASSLGLASTADTQYF. This sequence joins TRBV5-1 and TRBJ2-3; 7 bases are shared with TRBD2. The length of the CDR3 is 16 residues. Germline CDR1 SGHRS, CDR2 YFSETQ. Trimming at V came to 0 bases and at J to 4 bases, leaving 8 bases not matched to a gene. Using reference TRBV5-1 and TRBJ2-3 for the parts outside the CDR3, the full variable domain is KAGVTQTPRYLIKTRGQQVTLSCSPISGHRSVSWYQQTPGQGLQFLFEYFSETQRNKGNFPGRFSGRQFSNSRSEMNVSTLELGDSALYLCASSLGLASTADTQYFGPGTRLTVL.

The V and J genes are TRBV6-1 and TRBJ1-5; possible D gene TRBD1, 6 bases. V lost 3 bases and J lost 7, with 22 bases in between. The CDR3 contains 17 residues. Germline V gene sequence: CDR1 MNHNS, CDR2 SASEGT. CDR3 in amino acids: CASSEGAWGSSRQPQHF. For the CDR3, the DNA is TGTGCCAGCAGTGAGGGGGCGTGGGGCAGCTCAAGACAGCCCCAGCATTTT.